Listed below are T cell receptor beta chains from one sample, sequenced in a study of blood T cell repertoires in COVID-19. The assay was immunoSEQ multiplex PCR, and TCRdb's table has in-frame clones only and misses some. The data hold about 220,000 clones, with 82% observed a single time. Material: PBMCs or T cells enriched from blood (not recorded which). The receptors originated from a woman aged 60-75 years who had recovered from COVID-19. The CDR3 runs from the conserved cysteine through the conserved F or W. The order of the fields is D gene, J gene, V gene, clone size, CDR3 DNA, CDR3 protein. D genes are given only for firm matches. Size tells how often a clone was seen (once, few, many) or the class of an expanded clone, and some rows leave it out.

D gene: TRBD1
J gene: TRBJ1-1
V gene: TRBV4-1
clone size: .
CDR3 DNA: TGCGCCAGCAGCCCCACCTCGGGACAGGCGATCATGAACACTGAAGCTTTCTTT
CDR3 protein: CASSPTSGQAIMNTEAFF

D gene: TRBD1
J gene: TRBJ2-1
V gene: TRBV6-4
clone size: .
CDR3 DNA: TGTGCCAGCAGCTTAACCGGGACAGGGGGGAATGAGCAGTTCTTC
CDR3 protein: CASSLTGTGGNEQFF

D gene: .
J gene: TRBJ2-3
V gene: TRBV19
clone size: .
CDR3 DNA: TGTGCCAGTAGCGTCACCGGGACATCTAGCACAGATACGCAGTATTTT
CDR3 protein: CASSVTGTSSTDTQYF

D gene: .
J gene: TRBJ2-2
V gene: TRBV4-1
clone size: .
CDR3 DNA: TGCGCCAGCAGCCAAGATCTAGGGGGAGTTTTCCGGGAGCTGTTTTTT
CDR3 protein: CASSQDLGGVFRELFF

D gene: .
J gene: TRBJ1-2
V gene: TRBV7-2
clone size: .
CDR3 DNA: TGTGCCAGCAGCTTAGACAGCACTGGCTACACCTTC
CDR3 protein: CASSLDSTGYTF

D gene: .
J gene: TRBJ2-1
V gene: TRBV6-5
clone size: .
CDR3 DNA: TGTGCCAGCAGTCCGGGACATAAAAATGAGCAGTTCTTC
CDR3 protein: CASSPGHKNEQFF

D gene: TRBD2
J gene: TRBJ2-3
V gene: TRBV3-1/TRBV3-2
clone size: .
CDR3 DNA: TGTGCCAGCAGCCACCGCAAGACTAGCGGGAGTACGGATACGCAGTATTTT
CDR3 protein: CASSHRKTSGSTDTQYF

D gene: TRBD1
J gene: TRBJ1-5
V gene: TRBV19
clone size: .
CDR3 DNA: TGTGCCAGTAGTCGGGACAGAATTCAGCCCCAGCATTTT
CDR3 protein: CASSRDRIQPQHF

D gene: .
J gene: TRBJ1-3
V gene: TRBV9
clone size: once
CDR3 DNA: TGTGCCAGCAGCGTAGACAACTCTGGAAACACCATATATTTT
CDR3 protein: CASSVDNSGNTIYF

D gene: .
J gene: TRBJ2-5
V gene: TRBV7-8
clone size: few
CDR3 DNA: TGTGCCAGCAGCTTAGTGATGGGGGCCCCCGAAGAGACCCAGTACTTC
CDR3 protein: CASSLVMGAPEETQYF

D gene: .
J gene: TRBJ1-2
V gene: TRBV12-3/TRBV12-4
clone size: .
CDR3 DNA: TGTGCCAGCAGTTTTGGGGCTTTGGGCTACACCTTC
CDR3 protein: CASSFGALGYTF

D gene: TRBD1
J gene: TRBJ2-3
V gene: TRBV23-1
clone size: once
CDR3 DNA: TGCGCCAGCAGTCAGGGGGACAGAGTTAAGCTGAGCACAGATACGCAGTATTTT
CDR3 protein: CASSQGDRVKLSTDTQYF

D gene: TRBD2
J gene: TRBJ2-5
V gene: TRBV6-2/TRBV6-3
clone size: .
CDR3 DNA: TGTGCCAGCAGCCCCGGACTAGCGGGAGGCCGGCGAGAGACCCAGTACTTC
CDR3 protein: CASSPGLAGGRRETQYF

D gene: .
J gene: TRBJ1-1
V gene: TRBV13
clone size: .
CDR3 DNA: TGTGCCAGCAGCTTAGAAGGGGCTCGGAACACTGAAGCTTTCTTT
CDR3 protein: CASSLEGARNTEAFF

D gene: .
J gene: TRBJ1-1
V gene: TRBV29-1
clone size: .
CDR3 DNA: TGCAGCGTCGGACACCCCAACACTGAAGCTTTCTTT
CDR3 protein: CSVGHPNTEAFF

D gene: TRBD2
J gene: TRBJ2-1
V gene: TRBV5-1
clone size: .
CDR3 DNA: TGCGCCAGCAGCAAAGGACTAGCTCTCGATGAGCAGTTCTTC
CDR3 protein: CASSKGLALDEQFF

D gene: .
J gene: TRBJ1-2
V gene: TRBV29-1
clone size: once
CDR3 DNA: TGCAGCGTTGAGACGGTGGAGGACTATGGCTACACCTTC
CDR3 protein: CSVETVEDYGYTF

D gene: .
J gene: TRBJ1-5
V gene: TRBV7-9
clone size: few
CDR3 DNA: TGTGCCAGCAGCTCCACACAAAGTGGAGGCAATCAGCCCCAGCATTTT
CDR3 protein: CASSSTQSGGNQPQHF

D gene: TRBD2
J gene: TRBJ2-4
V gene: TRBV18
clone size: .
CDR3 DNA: TGTGCCAGCTCACCACCCTTGGGGGAGGGAAGACTCAAAAACATTCAGTACTTC
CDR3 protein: CASSPPLGEGRLKNIQYF

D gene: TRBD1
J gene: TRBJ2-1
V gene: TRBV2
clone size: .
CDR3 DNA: TGTGCCAGCACCCAACGGACAGGGGAGGGAATCCTGTTCTTC
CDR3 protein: CASTQRTGEGILFF

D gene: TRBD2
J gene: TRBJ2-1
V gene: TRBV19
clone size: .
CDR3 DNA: TGTGCCAGTAGTGCTAGCGGGGACTACAATGAGCAGTTCTTC
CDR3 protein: CASSASGDYNEQFF

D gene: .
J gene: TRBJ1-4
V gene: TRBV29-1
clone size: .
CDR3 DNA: TGCAGCGTTGATGAAACAGGAGATGAAAAACTGTTTTTT
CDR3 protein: CSVDETGDEKLFF

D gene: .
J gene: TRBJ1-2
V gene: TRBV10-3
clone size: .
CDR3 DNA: TGTGCCATCAGTGAGGGGACCTCAGGGGCCTATGGCTACACCTTC
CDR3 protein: CAISEGTSGAYGYTF

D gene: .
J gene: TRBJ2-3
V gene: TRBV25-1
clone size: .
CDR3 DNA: TGTGCCAGCAGTGATTATGGCCACACAGATACGCAGTATTTT
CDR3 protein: CASSDYGHTDTQYF

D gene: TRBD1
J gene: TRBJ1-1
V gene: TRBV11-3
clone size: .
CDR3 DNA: TGTGCCAGCAGCTTCCGACAGGGGGCACAAAGGGACACTGAAGCTTTCTTT
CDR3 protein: CASSFRQGAQRDTEAFF

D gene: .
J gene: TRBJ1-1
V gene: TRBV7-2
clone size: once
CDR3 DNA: TGTGCCAGCAGTCAGGGGTTCACTGAAGCTTTCTTT
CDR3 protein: CASSQGFTEAFF

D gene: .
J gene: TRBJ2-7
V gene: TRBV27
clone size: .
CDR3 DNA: TGTGCCACCGGACACATTCAGGGCAGCTCCTACGAGCAGTACTTC
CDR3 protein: CATGHIQGSSYEQYF

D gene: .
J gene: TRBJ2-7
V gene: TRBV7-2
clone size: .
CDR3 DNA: TGTGCCAGCAGCTTAGCGGGAGGAAGAAACGAGCAGTACTTC
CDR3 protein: CASSLAGGRNEQYF

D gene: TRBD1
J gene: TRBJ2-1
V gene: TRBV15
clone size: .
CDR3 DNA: TGTGCCACCAGCAGAGGCGGACAGGCGAGCTCCTACAATGAGCAGTTCTTC
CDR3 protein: CATSRGGQASSYNEQFF

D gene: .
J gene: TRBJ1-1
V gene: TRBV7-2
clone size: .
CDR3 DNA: TGTGCCAGCAGCCCAGGAGGGAGTCGGTACACTGAAGCTTTCTTT
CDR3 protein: CASSPGGSRYTEAFF

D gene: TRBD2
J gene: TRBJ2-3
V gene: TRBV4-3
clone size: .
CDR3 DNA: TGCGCCAGCAGCCAAGGCGGGGGGTATACAGATACGCAGTATTTT
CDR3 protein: CASSQGGGYTDTQYF

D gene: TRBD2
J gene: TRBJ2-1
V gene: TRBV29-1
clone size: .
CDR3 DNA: TGCAGCGTGGCCCCCTTAGTTGGCGGGGGGGGACCTGGCTCCTACAATGAGCAGTTCTTC
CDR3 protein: CSVAPLVGGGGPGSYNEQFF

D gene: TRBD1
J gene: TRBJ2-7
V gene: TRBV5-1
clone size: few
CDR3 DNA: TGCGCCAGCAGCGATACAGGGGGCTCCTACGAGCAGTACTTC
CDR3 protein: CASSDTGGSYEQYF

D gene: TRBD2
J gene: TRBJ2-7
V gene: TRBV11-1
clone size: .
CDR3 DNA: TGTGCCAGCAGCTTGGGCCCGAGCGGGAGCTCCTACGAGCAGTACTTC
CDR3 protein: CASSLGPSGSSYEQYF

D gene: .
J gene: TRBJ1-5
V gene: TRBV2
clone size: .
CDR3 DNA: TGTGCCAGCAGCCAGGGAAATAGCAATCAGCCCCAGCATTTT
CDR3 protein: CASSQGNSNQPQHF

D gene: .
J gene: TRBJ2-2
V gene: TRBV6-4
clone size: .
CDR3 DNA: TGTGCCAGCAGTGACATACAGGGAAGAAACACCGGGGAGCTGTTTTTT
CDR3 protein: CASSDIQGRNTGELFF

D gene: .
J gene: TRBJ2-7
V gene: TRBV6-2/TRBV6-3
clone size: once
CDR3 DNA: TGTGCCAGCAGCCGGGCCCGTAACGAGCAGTACTTC
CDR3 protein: CASSRARNEQYF

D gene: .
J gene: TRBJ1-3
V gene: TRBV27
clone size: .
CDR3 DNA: TGTGCCAGCAGTTTATCCCGGGACATGCCCTTTGGAAACACCATATATTTT
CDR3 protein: CASSLSRDMPFGNTIYF

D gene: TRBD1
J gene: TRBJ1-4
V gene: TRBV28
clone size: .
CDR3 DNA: TGTGCCAGCATTGACAGGGAAATTGCAACTAATGAAAAACTGTTTTTT
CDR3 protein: CASIDREIATNEKLFF

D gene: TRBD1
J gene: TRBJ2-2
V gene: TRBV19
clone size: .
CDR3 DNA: TGTGCCAGTAGTATCCTACAGGGGACCGGGGAGCTGTTTTTT
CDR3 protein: CASSILQGTGELFF

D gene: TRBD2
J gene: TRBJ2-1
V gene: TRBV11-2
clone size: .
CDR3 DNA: TGTGCCAGCAGCTTATCCGGGACTAGCGTCTACAATGAGCAGTTCTTC
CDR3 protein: CASSLSGTSVYNEQFF

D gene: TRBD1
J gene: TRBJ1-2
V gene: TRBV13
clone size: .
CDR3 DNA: TGTGCCAGCAGCGCCCACTCGGACAGGTGGGGCTACACCTTC
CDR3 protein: CASSAHSDRWGYTF

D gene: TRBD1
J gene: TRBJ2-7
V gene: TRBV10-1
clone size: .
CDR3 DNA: TGCGCCAGCAGTGAGTCCGGACAGGGCTACGAGCAGTACTTC
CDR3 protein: CASSESGQGYEQYF

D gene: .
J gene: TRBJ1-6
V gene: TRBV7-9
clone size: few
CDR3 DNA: TGTGCCAGCAGCTTAGCATCCACTAGAGGACAGCGGCATAACCCCCTCCACTTT
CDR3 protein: CASSLASTRGQRHNPLHF

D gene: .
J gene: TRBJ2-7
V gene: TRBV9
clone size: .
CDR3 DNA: TGTGCCACAAGGGGGAGAGGATCCTACGAGCAGTACTTC
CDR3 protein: CATRGRGSYEQYF

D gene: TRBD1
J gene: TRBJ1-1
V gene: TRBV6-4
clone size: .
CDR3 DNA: TGTGCCAGCAGTGCGTCAGGGGGCGAGTCAGCTTTCTTT
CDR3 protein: CASSASGGESAFF

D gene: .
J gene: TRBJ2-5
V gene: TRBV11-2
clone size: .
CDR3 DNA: TGTGCCAGCAGCTTGGGTATACAGGGCCAAGAGACCCAGTACTTC
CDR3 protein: CASSLGIQGQETQYF

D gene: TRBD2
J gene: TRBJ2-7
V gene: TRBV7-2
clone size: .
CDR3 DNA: TGTGCCAGCAGCTCCAGGGCTGCGGGAGTCGCCTACGAGCAGTACTTC
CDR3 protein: CASSSRAAGVAYEQYF

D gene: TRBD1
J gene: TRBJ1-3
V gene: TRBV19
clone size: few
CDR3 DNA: TGTGCCAGTAGTGCCGGGACAGGGATTGGAAACACCATATATTTT
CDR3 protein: CASSAGTGIGNTIYF

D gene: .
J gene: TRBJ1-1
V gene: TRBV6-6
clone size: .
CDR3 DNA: TGTGCCAGCAGTCTCCATGCCGGGACTGGAAAGAACACTGAAGCTTTCTTT
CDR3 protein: CASSLHAGTGKNTEAFF

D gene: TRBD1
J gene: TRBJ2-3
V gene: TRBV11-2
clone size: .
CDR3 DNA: TGTGCCAGCAGCTTAGATCTCGGGACAGGGCTTAGCACAGATACGCAGTATTTT
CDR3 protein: CASSLDLGTGLSTDTQYF

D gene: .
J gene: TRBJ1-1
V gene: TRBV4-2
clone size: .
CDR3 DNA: TGTGCCAGCAGCCAGGCGAACACTGAAGCTTTCTTT
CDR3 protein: CASSQANTEAFF

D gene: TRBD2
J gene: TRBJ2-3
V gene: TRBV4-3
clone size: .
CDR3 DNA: TGCGCCAGCAGCCAAGAAGCGTCCAGCGGGGGGTCAATCTCAGATACGCAGTATTTT
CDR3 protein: CASSQEASSGGSISDTQYF

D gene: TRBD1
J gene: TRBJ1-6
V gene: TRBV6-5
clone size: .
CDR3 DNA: TGTGCCACCCTCGGCAACAGGGGGGATAATTCACCCCTCCACTTT
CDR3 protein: CATLGNRGDNSPLHF

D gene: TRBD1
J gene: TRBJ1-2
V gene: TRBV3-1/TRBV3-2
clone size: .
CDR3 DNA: TGTGCCAGCAGCCGGGACAGGGGGAACTATGGCTACACCTTC
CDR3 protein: CASSRDRGNYGYTF

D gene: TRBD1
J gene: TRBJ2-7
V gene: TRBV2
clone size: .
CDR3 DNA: TGTGCCAGCCACGGACAGGGCTCCGAGCAGTACTTC
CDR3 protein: CASHGQGSEQYF

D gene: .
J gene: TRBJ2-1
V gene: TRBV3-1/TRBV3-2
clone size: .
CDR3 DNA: TGTGCCAGCAGCGGGACAGTGACTAGTGAGCAGTTCTTC
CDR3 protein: CASSGTVTSEQFF

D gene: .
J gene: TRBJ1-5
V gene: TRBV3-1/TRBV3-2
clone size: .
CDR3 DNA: TGTGCCAGCAGCCAAGATCCTCCCAGTAGCAATCAGCCCCAGCATTTT
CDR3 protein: CASSQDPPSSNQPQHF

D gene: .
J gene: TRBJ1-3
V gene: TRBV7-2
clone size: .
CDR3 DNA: TGTGCCAGCAGCCCGACAGCAGCCGGAAACACCATATATTTT
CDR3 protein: CASSPTAAGNTIYF

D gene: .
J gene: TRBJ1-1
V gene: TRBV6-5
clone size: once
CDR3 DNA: TGTGCCAGTACGGACAGGAACACTGAAGCTTTCTTT
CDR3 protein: CASTDRNTEAFF